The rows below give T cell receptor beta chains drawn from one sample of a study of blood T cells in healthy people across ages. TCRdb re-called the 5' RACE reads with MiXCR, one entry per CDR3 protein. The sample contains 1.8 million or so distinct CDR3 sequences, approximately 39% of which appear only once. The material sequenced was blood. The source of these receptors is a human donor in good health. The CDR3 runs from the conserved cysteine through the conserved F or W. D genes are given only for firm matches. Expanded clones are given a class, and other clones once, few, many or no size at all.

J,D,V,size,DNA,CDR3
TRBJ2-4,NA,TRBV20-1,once,TGCAGTGCTAGGTGCAGCGGGACATCCTACGGGCAGTACTTC,CSARCSGTSYGQYF
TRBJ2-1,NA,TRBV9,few,TGTGCCAGCAGCGAGGGGTCGGGGATATCTGACAATGAGCAGTTCTTC,CASSEGSGISDNEQFF
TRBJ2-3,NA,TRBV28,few,TGTGCCAGCAGTCTTTACACAGGTCACGGAGATACGCAGTATTTT,CASSLYTGHGDTQYF
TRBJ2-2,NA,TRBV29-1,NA,TGCAGCGTTGAGTCAGAGAACACCGGGGAGCTGTTTTTT,CSVESENTGELFF
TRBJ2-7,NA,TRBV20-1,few,TGCAGTGCCCTAGGGGCTAGCGAGATTGCCTACGAGCAGTACTTC,CSALGASEIAYEQYF
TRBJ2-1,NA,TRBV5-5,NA,TGCGCCAGCAGCTTGGCCAGACGGACCTCAGAGGTGGAGCAGTTCTTC,CASSLARRTSEVEQFF
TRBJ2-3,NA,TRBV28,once,TGTGCCAGCAGTTTCATCGGATTCTCTAGCACAGATACGCAGTATTTT,CASSFIGFSSTDTQYF
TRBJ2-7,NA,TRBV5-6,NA,TGTGCCAGCAGCAGGACAGACCTAGGGGTCCACGAGCAGTACTTC,CASSRTDLGVHEQYF
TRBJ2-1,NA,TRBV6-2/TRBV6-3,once,TGTGCCAGCAACCCGTCCGGGGACAATGAGCAGTTCTTC,CASNPSGDNEQFF
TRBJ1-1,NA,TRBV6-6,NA,TGTGCCAGCAGTTACGCTAGGGAAAGAGGTTTCTTT,CASSYARERGFF
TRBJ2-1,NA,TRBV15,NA,TGTGCCACCAGCTCTGGACTCATCTCCTACAATGAGCAGTTCTTC,CATSSGLISYNEQFF
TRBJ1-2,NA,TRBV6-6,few,TGTGCCAGCAGTTACTCAACACAGGGCTCCTATGGCTACACCTTC,CASSYSTQGSYGYTF
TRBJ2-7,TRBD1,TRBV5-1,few,TGCGCCAGCAGCTCCGGCGAGGGGGCGCCTACCTACGAGCAGTACTTC,CASSSGEGAPTYEQYF
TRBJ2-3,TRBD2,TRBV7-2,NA,TGTGCCAGTATCGGGACTAGACCCCCGGCAGATACGCAGTATTTT,CASIGTRPPADTQYF
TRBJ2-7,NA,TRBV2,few,TGTGCCAGCAACTGGGACTCGAAGATCTCCTACGAGCAGTACTTC,CASNWDSKISYEQYF
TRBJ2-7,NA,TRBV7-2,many,TGTGCCAGCAGCTTACAGCCCGAACTCTACGAGCAGTACTTC,CASSLQPELYEQYF
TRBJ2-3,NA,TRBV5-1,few,TGCGCCAGCAGCTTGGAAGGGGTCGGAGATACGCAGTATTTT,CASSLEGVGDTQYF
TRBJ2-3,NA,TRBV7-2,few,TGTGCCAGCAGCTTAATTTACGGGGGAAGAGCAGATACGCAGTATTTT,CASSLIYGGRADTQYF
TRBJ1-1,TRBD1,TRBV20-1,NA,TGCAGTGCGGAACCTACAGGGGACACTGAAGCTTTCTTT,CSAEPTGDTEAFF
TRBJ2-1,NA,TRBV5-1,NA,TGCGCCAGCACCCAGGGGAGACCCCACAATGAGCAGTTCTTC,CASTQGRPHNEQFF
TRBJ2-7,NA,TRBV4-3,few,TGCGCCAGCAGCCAAGGGGCAGCCGGCTCCTACGAGCAGTACTTC,CASSQGAAGSYEQYF
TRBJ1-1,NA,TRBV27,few,TGTGCTAGCAGTTTATCCCCAGTACGGGAGGACACTGAAGCTTTCTTT,CASSLSPVREDTEAFF
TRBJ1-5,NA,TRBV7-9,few,TGTGCCAGCCGGGGAGGGGGCAATCAGCCCCAGCATTTT,CASRGGGNQPQHF
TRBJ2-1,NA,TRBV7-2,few,TGTGCCAGCAGCTCTGGGGAGGGGGCATACAATGAGCAGTTCTTC,CASSSGEGAYNEQFF
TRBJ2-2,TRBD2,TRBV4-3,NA,TGCGCCAACAGCCGACTGACGGGACTATTCAACGCCGGGGAGCTGTTTTTT,CANSRLTGLFNAGELFF
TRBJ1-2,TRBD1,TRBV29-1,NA,TGCAGCGTTGAGCCGTCCGGGACAGGGGGTTATAGCTACACCTTC,CSVEPSGTGGYSYTF
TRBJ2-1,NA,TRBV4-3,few,TGCGCCAGCAGCCAAGTGTTGGGCGGGGAGGATGAGCAGTTCTTC,CASSQVLGGEDEQFF
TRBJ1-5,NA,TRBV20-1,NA,TGTAGTGCTAGAGATCTCAGTCAGCCCCAGCATTTT,CSARDLSQPQHF
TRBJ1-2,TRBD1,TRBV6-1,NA,TGTGCCAGCAACCTCCTGGGACAGCCCTATGGCTACACCTTC,CASNLLGQPYGYTF
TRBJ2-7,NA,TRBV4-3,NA,TGCGCCAGCAGCCAAGTACTGGGCGGTAGCACAGATACGCAGTACTTC,CASSQVLGGSTDTQYF
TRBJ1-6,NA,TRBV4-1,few,TGCGCCAGCAGCCAAAGGAATTCACCCCTCCACTTT,CASSQRNSPLHF
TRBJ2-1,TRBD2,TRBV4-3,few,TGCGCCAGCAGCCAGCGCGCGGGGGGGCGCAATGAGCAGTTCTTC,CASSQRAGGRNEQFF
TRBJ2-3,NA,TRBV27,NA,TGTGCCAGCAGTTTTAGGGGGACGTTCACAGATACGCAGTATTTT,CASSFRGTFTDTQYF
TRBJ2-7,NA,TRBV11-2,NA,TGTGCCAGCAGCTTAGCATTGACGAGCGAGCAGTACTTC,CASSLALTSEQYF
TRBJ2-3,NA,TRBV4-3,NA,TGCGCCAGCAGCCAAGACCTGGAACTCACAGATACGCAGTATTTT,CASSQDLELTDTQYF
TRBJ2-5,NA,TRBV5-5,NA,TGTGCCAGCAGCCGACAGCTCACGGCCCAAGAGACCCAGTACTTC,CASSRQLTAQETQYF
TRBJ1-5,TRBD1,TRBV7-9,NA,TGTGCCAGCAGCTTCGCCGGGACAGGCCTGTATAGCAATCAGCCCCAGCATTTT,CASSFAGTGLYSNQPQHF
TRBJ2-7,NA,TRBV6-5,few,TGTGCCAGCAGTGGACAGAAGCCCTACGAGCAGTACTTC,CASSGQKPYEQYF
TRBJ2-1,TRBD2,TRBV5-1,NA,TGCGCCAGCAGCTTAGTTAGCGGAGGACTAGCGGGGCTCAATGAGCAGTTCTTC,CASSLVSGGLAGLNEQFF
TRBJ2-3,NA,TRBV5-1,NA,TGCGCCAGCAGTCTCAGGGATCCCGCCGCAGATACGCAGTATTTT,CASSLRDPAADTQYF
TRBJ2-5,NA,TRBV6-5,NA,TGTGCCAGCAGTTCCCCGGGACAACTGCTACAAGAGACCCAGTACTTC,CASSSPGQLLQETQYF
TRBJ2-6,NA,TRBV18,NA,TGTGCCAGCTCACCGACAAGGGAAGTCAACGTCCTGACTTTC,CASSPTREVNVLTF
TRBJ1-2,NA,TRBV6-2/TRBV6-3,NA,TGTGCCAGCAACGACATCCGTCACTATGGCTACACCTTC,CASNDIRHYGYTF
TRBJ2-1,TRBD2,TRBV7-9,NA,TGTGCCAGCAGCTCCCCCGGGAGGACCGGGGAGTTCTTC,CASSSPGRTGEFF
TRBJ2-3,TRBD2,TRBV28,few,TGTGCCAGCAACCACCAAGCGGGGGGGGACACAGATACGCAGTATTTT,CASNHQAGGDTDTQYF
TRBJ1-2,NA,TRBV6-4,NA,TGTGCCACCAGGACCATCTATGGCTACACCTTC,CATRTIYGYTF
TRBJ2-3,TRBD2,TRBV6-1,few,TGTGCCAGCAGATCAGCAGGGCTAGCGGGGGGGTCCCGCACAGATACGCAGTATTTT,CASRSAGLAGGSRTDTQYF
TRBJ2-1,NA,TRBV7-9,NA,TGTGCCAGCAGCCTTGAAGGGGACACTGAGCAGTTCTTC,CASSLEGDTEQFF
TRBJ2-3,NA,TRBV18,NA,TGTGCCAGCCCACCTATAGGAGATACGCAGTATTTT,CASPPIGDTQYF
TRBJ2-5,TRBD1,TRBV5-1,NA,TGCGCCAGCAGCCTTCGGACAGGGGCCCAACAAGAGACCCAGTACTTC,CASSLRTGAQQETQYF
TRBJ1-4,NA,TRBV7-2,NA,TGTGCCAGCACCCACCCAGGGGCCGAAAAACTGTTTTTT,CASTHPGAEKLFF
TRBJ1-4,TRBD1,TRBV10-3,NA,TGTGCCATCAGTGTGGGACAGGGGGACAATGAAAAACTGTTTTTT,CAISVGQGDNEKLFF
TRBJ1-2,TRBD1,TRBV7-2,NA,TGTGCCAGCAGCTTAAATGGGGGACAGGGAAACTATGGCTACACCTTC,CASSLNGGQGNYGYTF
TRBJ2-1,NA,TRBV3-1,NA,TGTGCCAGCGGGTTAACGAATGAGCAGTTCTTC,CASGLTNEQFF
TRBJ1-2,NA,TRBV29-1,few,TGCAGCGTTGATGAGGGGAGCGGCTACACCTTC,CSVDEGSGYTF
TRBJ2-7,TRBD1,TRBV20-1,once,TGCAGTACTGGGGACAGGGGGTCCTACGAGCAGTACTTC,CSTGDRGSYEQYF
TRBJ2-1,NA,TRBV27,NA,TGTGCCAGCCGGGGTGGGGTTTGGAATGAGCAGTTCTTC,CASRGGVWNEQFF